This record covers a single T cell receptor beta chain. These data belong to a study of blood T cell repertoires in COVID-19. Study-wide context: Acute-phase and convalescent COVID-19 samples originated in the United States, Italy and Spain. PBMCs, B-cell-depleted T cells, or T cells were the source of the cDNA or gDNA that made up the material.

Repertoires were generated with immunoSEQ multiplex PCR, while TCRdb's copy carries only in-frame clones and drops some. Here the sample spans roughly 80,000 clones, 80% being singletons. The V gene's germline CDR1 is SGHTA and CDR2 FQGNSA. This CDR3 contains 15 residues. Between the trimmed V and J ends, which lost 1 base and 2 bases, there was a span of 8 bases. The source material was peripheral blood. This chain uses TRBV7-2 with TRBJ2-2; the D gene is possibly TRBD2 (6 bases). This clonotype was obtained from a man aged 55 to 70 with active or convalescent COVID-19. The CDR3 coding sequence is TGTGCCAGCAGCTTAGAGGGACTTAACACCGGGGAGCTGTTTTTT. Protein: CASSLEGLNTGELFF.